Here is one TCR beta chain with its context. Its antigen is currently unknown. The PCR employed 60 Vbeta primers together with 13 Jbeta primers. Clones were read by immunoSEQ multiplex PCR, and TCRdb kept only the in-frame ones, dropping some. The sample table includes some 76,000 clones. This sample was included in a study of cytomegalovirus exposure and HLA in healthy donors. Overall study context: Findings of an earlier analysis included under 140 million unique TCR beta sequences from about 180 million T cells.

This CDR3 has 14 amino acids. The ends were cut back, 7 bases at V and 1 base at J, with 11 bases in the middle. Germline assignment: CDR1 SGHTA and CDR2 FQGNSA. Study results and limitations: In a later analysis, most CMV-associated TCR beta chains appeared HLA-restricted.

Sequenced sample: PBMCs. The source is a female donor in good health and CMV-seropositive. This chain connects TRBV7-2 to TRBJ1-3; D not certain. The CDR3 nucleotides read TGTGCCAGCACCTCTCTTCGGTCTGGAAACACCATATATTTT. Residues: CASTSLRSGNTIYF.